This T cell receptor (beta chain) came from a study of blood T cell repertoires in COVID-19. Turning to the study itself: The origin of the acute and convalescent COVID-19 samples was the United States, Italy and Spain. Sample material is recorded as cDNA or gDNA derived from T cells, B-cell-depleted T cells, or PBMCs.

The germline V gene has CDR1 MDHEN and CDR2 SYDVKM. The trim removed 10 bases at V and 3 bases at J, leaving 12 bases unmatched. There are 15 residues in the CDR3. Profiling relied on immunoSEQ multiplex PCR, and the TCRdb table lists in-frame clones only, not all of them. The sample holds 95,000 to 100,000 clones, less than 85% seen once. This TCR was sampled from a woman in her 70s with active or convalescent COVID-19. The V gene is TRBV28, the J gene TRBJ1-2; TRBD1 aligns across 9 bases. The sample consisted of peripheral blood. The DNA for the CDR3 is TGTGCCACCTCTCCGGGACAGGGCTCATACTATGGCTACACCTTC. It is translated as CATSPGQGSYYGYTF.